The 9 T cell receptor beta chains reported below all come from one sample, sequenced in a study of blood T cell repertoires in COVID-19. Here immunoSEQ multiplex PCR was the method, and the copy in TCRdb shows in-frame clones only, minus some. Here the sample spans about 64,000 clones, approximately 90% being singletons. The specimen sequenced was PBMCs or T cells enriched from blood (not recorded which). The receptors shown here come from a woman in her forties who had recovered from COVID-19.

The chain recombines TRBV10-3 with TRBJ2-7; D call uncertain. Germline V lookup: CDR1 ENHRY, CDR2 SYGVKD. The CDR3 is made up of 12 amino acids. The V end lost 5 bases, the J end lost 3 bases, and 8 bases lay between the germline ends. The CDR3 region is CAISPTDYEQYF. As DNA, the CDR3 is TGTGCCATCAGTCCTACAGACTACGAGCAGTACTTC.

The V call is TRBV7-2, the J call TRBJ2-7, with TRBD2 matching over 7 bases. The junction had 10 bases not matched to a gene; V was cut back by 1 base and J by 4 bases. Per germline, CDR1 SGHTA and CDR2 FQGNSA. This CDR3 is built from 16 residues. In DNA, the CDR3 is TGTGCCAGCAGCTTAGTTGGAGGAGTGGGAGGGTACGAGCAGTACTTC. It yields the protein CASSLVGGVGGYEQYF.

The rearrangement uses TRBV15 and TRBJ2-1; 9 bases agree with TRBD2. The V gene's germline CDR1 is LNHNV and CDR2 YYDKDF (reference sequence). The CDR3 length is 14 residues. With 6 bases clipped from V and 7 bases from J, the junction kept 7 bases outside the gene matches. CDR3 region: CATRGGGAGNEQFF. The CDR3 bases are TGTGCCACCAGGGGCGGGGGGGCAGGTAATGAGCAGTTCTTC.

The gene calls are TRBV12-5 and TRBJ2-7; the D gene is possibly TRBD1 (6 bases). Germline CDR1 is LGHNT and CDR2 is FRNRAP. The CDR3 runs to 14 residues. Trimming shortened V by 7 bases and J by 6 bases, and 19 bases separated the two germline ends. The CDR3 protein is CASALGQPRIEQYF. In DNA, the CDR3 is TGTGCTAGTGCCCTCGGACAGCCCCGGATCGAGCAGTACTTC.

The rearrangement links TRBV27 to TRBJ2-7; 8 bases line up with TRBD1. Germline V gene data show CDR1 as MNHEY and CDR2 as SMNVEV (reference sequence). The CDR3 has 13 amino acids. The V gene end was trimmed by 5 bases and the J gene end by 5 bases; junction bases not matched to a gene: 5. CDR3 sequence (DNA): TGTGCCAGCAGTCCGGGACAGGACCACGAGCAGTACTTC. It encodes CASSPGQDHEQYF.

The V call is TRBV10-2, the J call TRBJ1-2, with 9 bases matching TRBD1. Trimming removed 5 bases from V and 3 bases from J; junction bases left unmatched: 1. The CDR3 contains 13 residues. From germline, CDR1 is WSHSY and CDR2 SAAADI. CDR3 sequence reads: CASSRTGDYGYTF. In DNA form, the CDR3 reads TGCGCCAGCAGTCGGACAGGGGACTATGGCTACACCTTC.

The V call is TRBV7-7, the J call TRBJ2-1; 7 nucleotides line up with TRBD2. Germline CDR1 reads SSHAT; CDR2 reads FNYEAQ (reference sequence). The CDR3 length is 15 residues. V lost 3 bases, J lost 9 bases, and 11 bases stayed unmatched. CDR3 loop: CASSLGGVSDGEQFF. The CDR3 coding sequence is TGTGCCAGCAGCTTGGGGGGGGTTTCAGACGGTGAGCAGTTCTTC.

The chain carries TRBV27 and TRBJ1-5, with TRBD1 matching over 10 bases. The CDR3 consists of 16 residues. Trimming at V came to 5 bases and at J to 4 bases, leaving 8 bases not matched to a gene. Germline loops: CDR1 MNHEY, CDR2 SMNVEV (reference sequence). The CDR3 bases are TGTGCCAGCAGTCCGCGGACAGGGGGAGGAAATCAGCCCCAGCATTTT. As protein: CASSPRTGGGNQPQHF.

This clone has a single count. The CDR3, as DNA: TGTGCCAGCAGCTTAAGCGGGACAGGTAATGAAAAACTGTTTTTT. This codes for CASSLSGTGNEKLFF. V gene TRBV7-3 combines with J gene TRBJ1-4; 8 positions match TRBD1. CDR3 length: 15 residues. The V and J ends lost 1 base and 4 bases, in that order; junction bases with no gene match: 2. The germline gives CDR1 SGHTA, CDR2 FQGTGA.